Below are 23 T cell receptor beta chains sequenced from a single sample in a study of beta chain features in type 1 diabetes. Study results and caveats: Significant though moderate, a shortening of TCRB CDR3s appeared in all four CD4+ subsets of Type 1 diabetes patients.

These TCRs' antigens remain unknown. Reverse transcription of all isolated RNA meant that expressed TCRB transcripts were sequenced. Method: immunoSEQ multiplex PCR; TCRdb's copy keeps in-frame clones and lacks some. The profile shows a few hundred thousand clones, 9.5% to 10% of them singletons. The sample consisted of central memory CD4+ T cells from blood. These receptors all stem from a man younger than 40 with type 1 diabetes.

This chain links TRBV11-3 with TRBJ1-3; no firm D call. The CDR3 loop spans 13 amino acids. Deletions cut 5 bases from V and 0 bases from J, with 5 bases between. Germline CDR1 reads SGHNT; CDR2 reads YENEEA. The CDR3, as DNA: TGTGCCAGCAGCGGAGGCTCTGGAAACACCATATATTTT. It is translated as CASSGGSGNTIYF.

This clone was detected a few times. An end of the junction does not agree with germline; a read error may underlie this. The chain employs TRBV5-5 and TRBJ2-1; 13 bases align to TRBD2. Per germline, CDR1 SGHKS and CDR2 YYEKEE (reference sequence). This CDR3 is built from 17 residues. CDR3 DNA: TGTGCCAGCAGCTCCGGTGCCGGGACTAGCGGGACAGGGGGGCAGCTCTTC. It yields the protein CASSSGAGTSGTGGQLF.

This clone was seen only a few times. The chain links TRBV6-6 to TRBJ2-5; no reliable D call. CDR1 MNHNY and CDR2 SVGAGI come from the germline V gene (reference sequence). The length of the CDR3 is 13 residues. Trimming removed 0 bases from V and 2 bases from J, with 4 bases in between. As DNA, the CDR3 is TGTGCCAGCAGTTACTCGGGTCAAGAGACCCAGTACTTC. It yields the protein CASSYSGQETQYF.

This clone was observed a handful of times. The rearrangement uses TRBV4-2 and TRBJ2-2; D remains unclear. This CDR3 comprises 14 residues. Per germline, CDR1 LGHNA and CDR2 YNFKEQ. The V end was cut by 2 bases, the J end by 1 base, with 5 bases between. This chain's CDR3 is CASSQQVNTGELFF. The CDR3 bases are TGTGCCAGCAGCCAACAGGTGAACACCGGGGAGCTGTTTTTT.

The chain uses TRBV28 and TRBJ1-2; 8 nucleotides align to TRBD1. The CDR3 is 12 residues long. V shed 3 bases, J shed 8 bases, and the junction held 2 bases outside the gene matches. Germline V lookup: CDR1 MDHEN, CDR2 SYDVKM. The DNA of the CDR3 is TGTGCCAGCAGTTTGCGGACAGGGGGCTACACCTTC. Translation gives CASSLRTGGYTF.

This clone showed up just a few times. The chain joins TRBV6-5 to TRBJ1-2; 12 bases are a match to TRBD1. The CDR3 sequence is 15 residues long. Trimming took 5 bases from V and 8 from J; bases not matched to a gene: 9. CDR1 and CDR2 from the germline V gene are MNHEY and SVGAGI. In nucleotides, the CDR3 is TGTGCCAGCAGTCCCCCGGGACAGGGGGCGCCGGGCTACACCTTC. Amino acids: CASSPPGQGAPGYTF.

The CDR3 sequence is CASTPGQGQPQHF. The CDR3 coding sequence is TGTGCCAGCACTCCGGGACAAGGGCAGCCCCAGCATTTT. J is TRBJ1-5 and V is TRBV2; D is perhaps TRBD1 (6 bases). V was cut by 7 bases and J by 7 bases, with 14 bases left in between. Germline V gives CDR1 SNHLY, CDR2 FYNNEI. CDR3 size: 13 residues.

The rearrangement uses TRBV28 and TRBJ2-5; D is perhaps TRBD1 (6 bases). This CDR3 region has 14 residues. Trimming pared 9 bases from V and 6 bases from J, leaving 20 bases between. Germline V gives CDR1 MDHEN, CDR2 SYDVKM. Here the CDR3 DNA reads TGTGCCAGTCGTGGGGACACCAACGTGAAGACCCAGTACTTC. Protein product: CASRGDTNVKTQYF.

Only a few counts were recorded for this clone. The sample contains more than one DNA sequence encoding this CDR3. The chain combines TRBV5-1 with TRBJ2-2; D is perhaps TRBD1 (6 bases). The CDR3 has 13 residues. Germline lookup yields CDR1 SGHRS and CDR2 YFSETQ. V was cut by 3 bases and J by 8 bases, with 11 bases left in between. The CDR3 nucleotides read TGCGCCAGCAGCTCCCAGGGGAGTGGGGAGCTGTTTTTT. Translation: CASSSQGSGELFF.

This sequence joins TRBV5-1 and TRBJ2-5, with 12 bases that match TRBD2. The V and J ends lost 0 bases and 3 bases, in that order; junction bases with no gene match: 6. The CDR3 loop spans 17 amino acids. In germline, CDR1 is SGHRS, CDR2 YFSETQ. The CDR3 DNA sequence: TGCGCCAGCAGCTTGGGGTCTAGCGGGAGGGCCGAAGAGACCCAGTACTTC. Protein: CASSLGSSGRAEETQYF.

The chain couples TRBV27 to TRBJ2-1; TRBD2 agrees at 15 bases. Germline CDR1 reads MNHEY; CDR2 reads SMNVEV (reference sequence). The length of the CDR3 is 14 residues. The junction had 3 bases not matched to a gene; V was cut back by 6 bases and J by 9 bases. The CDR3 protein is CASRGLAGGLEQFF. The CDR3 nucleotides read TGTGCCAGCAGGGGACTAGCGGGAGGCCTTGAGCAGTTCTTC.

This clone was observed at least ten times. This chain connects TRBV19 to TRBJ1-5, with TRBD1 as a possible D gene (5 bases). CDR1 is LNHDA and CDR2 is SQIVND in the germline V gene (reference sequence). V lost 5 bases and J 7 bases, leaving 12 bases between the germline ends. CDR3 size: 13 residues. CDR3 sequence reads: CASSQGKGQPQHF. CDR3 DNA: TGTGCCAGTAGTCAGGGTAAGGGGCAGCCCCAGCATTTT.

The sample holds a few counts of this clone. V gene TRBV10-3 combines with J gene TRBJ2-7; 8 bases agree with TRBD1. CDR3 length: 14 residues. V shed 6 bases and J 0 bases; nucleotides not matched to a gene: 4. Germline CDR1 and CDR2: ENHRY and SYGVKD. The CDR3 region has the DNA TGTGCCATCAGCCCCGGGACAGGCTCCTACGAGCAGTACTTC. Protein: CAISPGTGSYEQYF.

The V call is TRBV28, the J call TRBJ1-4; D is unresolved. Between the trimmed V and J ends, which lost 2 bases and 3 bases, there was a span of 7 bases. Germline V lookup: CDR1 MDHEN, CDR2 SYDVKM. This CDR3 has 14 amino acids. The CDR3 sequence is CASSLQRSNEKLFF. The CDR3 DNA is TGTGCCAGCAGTTTACAGCGGTCTAATGAAAAACTGTTTTTT.

This clone was seen only a few times. The chain has TRBV4-1 and TRBJ2-7; D perhaps matches TRBD2 (6 bases). Germline-derived CDR1 and CDR2 are MGHRA and YSYEKL. V was clipped by 1 base and J by 10 bases, with 11 bases between them. The CDR3 loop spans 12 amino acids. CDR3 DNA: TGCGCCAGCAGCCAAGCTACCGGGACTCAGTACTTC. It translates to CASSQATGTQYF.

This clone has just a few counts. V usage is TRBV5-1 and J usage is TRBJ2-1; tentatively, D is TRBD2 (6 bases). The CDR3 is 15 amino acids. Germline V gene data show CDR1 as SGHRS and CDR2 as YFSETQ. Between the trimmed V and J ends, which lost 6 bases and 3 bases, there was a span of 16 bases. DNA of the CDR3: TGCGCCAGCACTACCGCGACTAGTAACTACAATGAGCAGTTCTTC. Translated, it gives CASTTATSNYNEQFF.

Comment on this clone: Germline and junction disagree at one end, which may indicate a read error. The chain recombines TRBV4-1 with TRBJ2-1; 8 positions match TRBD1. The CDR3 contains 13 residues. The germline gives CDR1 MGHRA, CDR2 YSYEKL. In nucleotides, the CDR3 is TGCGCCAGCAGCCAAGCCGAGGACAGGGCAAAAATCTTC. Amino acids: CASSQAEDRAKIF.

For the CDR3, the DNA is TGCGCCAGCAGCCAGCCCCGACTGCCCACCGGGGAGCTGTTTTTT. Translating it yields CASSQPRLPTGELFF. This chain uses TRBV4-1 with TRBJ2-2; no definite D call. Germline CDR1 MGHRA, CDR2 YSYEKL. The CDR3 extends over 15 amino acids. V was trimmed by 3 bases and J by 4 bases, leaving 12 bases between them.

V and J are TRBV28 and TRBJ2-1; D not resolved. The CDR3 is 13 amino acids. In germline, CDR1 is MDHEN, CDR2 SYDVKM. V lost 3 bases to trimming and J lost 10 bases, with 13 bases between them. CDR3 sequence (DNA): TGTGCCAGCAGTTTGATAAGCCGAAAGGAGCAGTTCTTC. It yields the protein CASSLISRKEQFF.

This clone was counted a few times. The CDR3 is CASRPGQKNSPLHF. As DNA, the CDR3 is TGTGCCAGCAGACCGGGACAGAAAAATTCACCCCTCCACTTT. The chain is built from TRBV28 and TRBJ1-6; 7 bases are a match to TRBD1. CDR3 length equals 14 residues. After removal of 6 bases from V and 7 bases from J, the junction contained 6 bases not matched to a gene. CDR1 MDHEN and CDR2 SYDVKM come from the germline V gene.

The J gene is TRBJ2-1, the V gene TRBV5-1; 9 nucleotides match TRBD1. The CDR3 is 18 residues long. Trimming took 6 bases from V and 0 from J; bases not matched to a gene: 13. CDR1 is SGHRS and CDR2 is YFSETQ in the germline V gene. Here the CDR3 reads CASMQGQGLVGSYNEQFF. CDR3 nucleotide sequence: TGCGCCAGCATGCAGGGACAGGGCTTAGTGGGCTCCTACAATGAGCAGTTCTTC.

This chain connects TRBV7-3 to TRBJ1-4; D remains ambiguous. The CDR3 length is 14 residues. V dropped 4 bases and J dropped 0 bases, with 6 bases sitting between them. Germline V gene sequence: CDR1 SGHTA, CDR2 FQGTGA. CDR3 region: CASSWLSTNEKLFF. For the CDR3, the DNA is TGTGCCAGCAGCTGGCTTTCAACTAATGAAAAACTGTTTTTT.

The chain employs TRBV6-5 and TRBJ2-7; D is tentatively TRBD1 or TRBD2 (5 bases each). The CDR3 is 13 residues long. Germline CDR1 reads MNHEY; CDR2 reads SVGAGI. V lost 6 bases and J lost 6, with 15 bases in between. The CDR3 bases are TGTGCCAGCAGCTTGGGACGGAAGAGCGAGCAGTACTTC. Its translation: CASSLGRKSEQYF.